The subject of this entry is one T cell receptor (beta chain). This CDR3 region has 14 residues. Germline V gene sequence: CDR1 LNHDA, CDR2 SQIVND (reference sequence). V shed 6 bases, J shed 4 bases, and the junction held 8 bases outside the gene matches. The record originates from a study of blood T cell repertoires in COVID-19. Clones were sequenced by immunoSEQ multiplex PCR, and TCRdb holds only the in-frame ones, with some missing. The table lists about 150,000 clones, about 85% of them singletons. Patients from Seattle were sampled longitudinally, starting during active infection. Sequencing was performed on peripheral blood. This receptor was taken from an older woman with COVID-19, enrolled during active disease. This chain links TRBV19 with TRBJ2-5, with 7 nucleotides matching TRBD2. CDR3: CASRGREKGETQYF. The CDR3 bases are TGTGCCAGTAGGGGGCGGGAGAAAGGAGAGACCCAGTACTTC.